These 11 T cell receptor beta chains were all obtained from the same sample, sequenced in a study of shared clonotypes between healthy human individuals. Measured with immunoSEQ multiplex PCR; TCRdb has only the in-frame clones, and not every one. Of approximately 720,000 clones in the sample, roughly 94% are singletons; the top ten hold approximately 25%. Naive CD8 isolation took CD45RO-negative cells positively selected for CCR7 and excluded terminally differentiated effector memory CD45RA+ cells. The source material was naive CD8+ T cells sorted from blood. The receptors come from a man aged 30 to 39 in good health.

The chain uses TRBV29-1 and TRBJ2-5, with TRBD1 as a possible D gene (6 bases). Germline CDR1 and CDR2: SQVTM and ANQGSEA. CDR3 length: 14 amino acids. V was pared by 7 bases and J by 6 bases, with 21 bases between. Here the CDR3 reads CSAIPGHHFKTQYF. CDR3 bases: TGCAGCGCCATCCCGGGACATCATTTTAAGACCCAGTACTTC.

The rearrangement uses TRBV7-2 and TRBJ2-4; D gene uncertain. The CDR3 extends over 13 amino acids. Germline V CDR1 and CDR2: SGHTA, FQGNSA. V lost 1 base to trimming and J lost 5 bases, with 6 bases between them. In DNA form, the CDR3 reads TGTGCCAGCAGCTTAGGACTTCAAAACATTCAGTACTTC. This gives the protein CASSLGLQNIQYF.

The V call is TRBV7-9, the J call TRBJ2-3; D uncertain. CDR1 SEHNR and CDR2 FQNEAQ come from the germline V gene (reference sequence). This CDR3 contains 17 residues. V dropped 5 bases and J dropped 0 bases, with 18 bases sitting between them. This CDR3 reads CASSLLPGSTSTDTQYF. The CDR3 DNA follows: TGTGCCAGCAGCCTCCTCCCGGGCTCAACTAGCACAGATACGCAGTATTTT.

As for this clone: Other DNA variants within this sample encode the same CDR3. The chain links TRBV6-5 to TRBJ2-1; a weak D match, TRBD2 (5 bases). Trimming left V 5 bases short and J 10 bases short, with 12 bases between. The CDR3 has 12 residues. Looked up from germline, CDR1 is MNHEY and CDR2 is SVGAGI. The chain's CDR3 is CASSPTRNEQFF. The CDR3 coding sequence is TGTGCCAGCAGTCCTACTAGGAACGAGCAGTTCTTC.

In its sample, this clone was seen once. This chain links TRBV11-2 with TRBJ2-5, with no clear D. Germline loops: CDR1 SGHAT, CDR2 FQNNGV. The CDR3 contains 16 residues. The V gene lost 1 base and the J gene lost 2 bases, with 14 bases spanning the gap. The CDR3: CASSLGPAGQQETQYF. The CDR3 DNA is TGTGCCAGCAGCTTAGGGCCCGCCGGGCAGCAAGAGACCCAGTACTTC.

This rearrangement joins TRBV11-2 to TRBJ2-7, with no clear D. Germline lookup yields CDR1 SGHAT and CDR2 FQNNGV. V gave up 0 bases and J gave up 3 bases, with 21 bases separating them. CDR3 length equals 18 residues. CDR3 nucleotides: TGTGCCAGCAGCTTAGATTCCGAAGACTTTACCCTTTTCTACGAGCAGTACTTC. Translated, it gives CASSLDSEDFTLFYEQYF.

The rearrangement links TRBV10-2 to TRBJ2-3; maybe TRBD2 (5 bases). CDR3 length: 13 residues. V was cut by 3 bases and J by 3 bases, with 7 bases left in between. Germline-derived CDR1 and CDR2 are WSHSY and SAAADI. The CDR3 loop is CASSDGGTDTQYF. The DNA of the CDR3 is TGCGCCAGCAGTGATGGCGGGACAGATACGCAGTATTTT.

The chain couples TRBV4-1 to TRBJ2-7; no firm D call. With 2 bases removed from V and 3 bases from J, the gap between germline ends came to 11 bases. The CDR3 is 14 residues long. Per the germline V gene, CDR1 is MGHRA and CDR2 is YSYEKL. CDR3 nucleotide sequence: TGCGCCAGCAGCCAATCCCTTTTGTTCTACGAGCAGTACTTC. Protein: CASSQSLLFYEQYF.

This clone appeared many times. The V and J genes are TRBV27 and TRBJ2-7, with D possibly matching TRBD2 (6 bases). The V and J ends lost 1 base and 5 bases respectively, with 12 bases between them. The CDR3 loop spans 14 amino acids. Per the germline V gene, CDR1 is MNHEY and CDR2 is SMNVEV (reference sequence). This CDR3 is CASSLFAGMDEQYF. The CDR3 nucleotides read TGTGCCAGCAGTTTATTTGCGGGAATGGACGAGCAGTACTTC.

The CDR3 nucleotides read TGTGCCAGCAGCCCCGTCCTAGGTTCCTTGGATACGCAGTATTTT. Translated, it gives CASSPVLGSLDTQYF. V gene TRBV7-6 combines with J gene TRBJ2-3; D uncertain. The CDR3 totals 15 residues. Germline CDR1 and CDR2: SGHVS and FNYEAQ. V shed 5 bases and J shed 6 bases, with 18 bases lying between them.

The CDR3 spells CASSLRAPRTSGNEQFF. CDR3 DNA sequence: TGTGCCAGCAGCCTACGAGCTCCCCGGACTAGCGGCAATGAGCAGTTCTTC. The chain couples TRBV7-2 to TRBJ2-1, with 10 bases identical to TRBD2. The CDR3 consists of 17 residues. CDR1 SGHTA and CDR2 FQGNSA come from the germline V gene. V shed 5 bases and J 6 bases; nucleotides not matched to a gene: 13.